This T cell receptor (beta chain) came from a study of shared clonotypes between healthy human individuals. As to this clone: Its antigen is not known.

Clones were sequenced by immunoSEQ multiplex PCR, and TCRdb holds only the in-frame ones, with some missing. This sample yields some 1 million clones, of which 65% to 80% are seen a single time; about 1.4% belongs to the top ten. Whole-study findings and limits: Large sequencing depth failed to make sorted-subset sequencing complete, rarefaction showed.

Looked up from germline, CDR1 is SNHLY and CDR2 is FYNNEI. V was shortened by 2 bases and J by 0 bases, with 11 bases between the two germline ends. The CDR3 runs 15 residues. The specimen sequenced was memory CD4+ T cells sorted from blood. The subset: CD45RA-negative fraction. This clonotype originated in a young man in good health. The chain links TRBV2 to TRBJ2-7, with D hard to call. The CDR3 protein is CASSETGTTSYEQYF. The CDR3, as DNA: TGTGCCAGCAGTGAAACGGGTACAACCTCCTACGAGCAGTACTTC.